This TCR beta chain was recorded in a study of blood T cell repertoires in COVID-19. V was clipped by 8 bases and J by 2 bases, with 12 bases between them. CDR1 and CDR2 from the germline V gene are LGHNA and YNFKEQ. The CDR3 has 13 residues. In the source study's methods: Reference gene primer amplification gave estimated nucleated cell counts. Measured with immunoSEQ multiplex PCR; TCRdb has only the in-frame clones, and not every one. Clone size and the V and J calls come from that table; the DNA yielded D and trimming. The data contain 88,000 or so clones, 70% to 80% of them singletons. The specimen sequenced was peripheral blood. The source is a human donor in a cohort sampled during active COVID-19. This sequence joins TRBV4-2 and TRBJ2-5, with no clear D. In DNA, the CDR3 is TGTGCCAGCCGTGACTCTCAACAAGAGACCCAGTACTTC. Translation gives CASRDSQQETQYF.